These T cell receptor beta chains were read from a single sample in a study of monozygotic twins with inflammatory bowel disease. TCRdb re-called the 5' RACE reads, yielding one record per CDR3 amino acid sequence without DNA. This sample lists over 200,000 distinct CDR3 sequences; its ten largest clones have 1.6%. Sample: blood. These receptors originate from a human donor with ulcerative colitis or Crohn's disease, or a healthy co-twin of an affected twin (not recorded which). CDR3s include the opening cysteine and the closing phenylalanine or tryptophan.

j_call v_call cdr3_aa
TRBJ2-2 TRBV5-1 CASSLGDFNTGELFF
TRBJ2-5 TRBV4-2 CASSQDGASGKETQYF
TRBJ2-7 TRBV19 CASAQRGTTYEQYF
TRBJ2-2 TRBV20-1 CSARAGGQDTGELFF
TRBJ2-1 TRBV20-1 CSAWETAYNEQFF
TRBJ1-5 TRBV5-6 CASSFFSFNQPQHF
TRBJ2-2 TRBV5-6 CASSRPNDRVVAGELFF
TRBJ1-2 TRBV20-1 CSASPGRTNYGYTF
TRBJ2-5 TRBV20-1 CSARDALAQETQYF
TRBJ2-2 TRBV18 CASSTTTNTGELFF
TRBJ1-1 TRBV11-2 CASSSVGGEAFF
TRBJ2-1 TRBV6-5 CASSYMGGPNEQFF
TRBJ1-6 TRBV20-1 CSAPGGNNSPLHF
TRBJ1-2 TRBV5-1 CASSLDPSGGYTF
TRBJ1-2 TRBV12-3/TRBV12-4 CASSLLAVIGSDGYTF
TRBJ2-3 TRBV12-3/TRBV12-4 CASSSPQTSSDTQYF
TRBJ1-1 TRBV7-9 CASSLEYNTEAFF
TRBJ2-1 TRBV5-1 CASGQDPNEQFF
TRBJ1-1 TRBV20-1 CSARRQRNTEAFF
TRBJ1-3 TRBV28 CANPPGTLGNTIYF
TRBJ2-5 TRBV20-1 CSFPEGGLKTQYF
TRBJ2-1 TRBV20-1 CSASRGMSSYNEQFF
TRBJ1-1 TRBV12-3/TRBV12-4 CASVRRGNTEAFF
TRBJ1-2 TRBV12-3/TRBV12-4 CASSLGGQGSSF
TRBJ2-7 TRBV5-1 CASSFANEQYF
TRBJ2-5 TRBV27 CASSINRGQETQYF
TRBJ2-7 TRBV18 CASSPAGSPYEQYF
TRBJ2-7 TRBV5-1 CASSLGPNEQYF
TRBJ1-2 TRBV5-1 CASSQNTVEYGYTF
TRBJ1-4 TRBV12-3/TRBV12-4 CASSARGEKLFF
TRBJ2-1 TRBV5-5 CASSLARFTYNEQFF
TRBJ2-7 TRBV6-5 CASSYSGGTYEQYF
TRBJ1-3 TRBV6-5 CASSYSKGPGNTIYF
TRBJ2-3 TRBV12-3/TRBV12-4 CASSKTRTDTQYF
TRBJ1-6 TRBV12-3/TRBV12-4 CASGGLGHSPLHF
TRBJ2-1 TRBV5-1 CASSTTSGGVNEQFF
TRBJ2-7 TRBV20-1 CSASGSTRPYEQYF
TRBJ1-4 TRBV7-6 CASSLGPNEKLFF
TRBJ2-3 TRBV12-3/TRBV12-4 CASSSRMGAGTQYF
TRBJ1-4 TRBV5-1 CASSPTATNEKLFF